This is a list of T cell receptor beta chains from one sample in a study of blood T cell repertoires in COVID-19. Generated by immunoSEQ multiplex PCR, the TCRdb table keeps only in-frame clones and is missing some. The sample lists over 200,000 clones; about 91% were seen once. The specimen sequenced was PBMCs or T cells enriched from blood (not recorded which). These receptors came from a human donor in a cohort exposed to, infected with or recovered from COVID-19 (not recorded which). The donor label of this sample is uncertain. Both conserved end residues are trimmed from each CDR3. Expanded clones get a size class; other rows say once, few or many, or leave the size out.

TRBJ2-4 | TRBV5-8 | - | ASRSLLAGRLAKNIQY
TRBJ1-1 | TRBV6-2/TRBV6-3 | - | ASSLTGRAF
TRBJ1-5 | TRBV24-1 | - | ATGVGQGDQPQH
TRBJ2-7 | TRBV15 | - | ATSSRTGEDEQY
TRBJ2-3 | TRBV9 | - | ASSVAFSTDTQY
TRBJ2-7 | TRBV19 | - | ASAPGQGLSEQY
TRBJ1-2 | TRBV7-2 | - | ASSLYGSGGYT
TRBJ1-5 | TRBV29-1 | - | SVGNSFNQPQH
TRBJ1-4 | TRBV19 | - | ASSPSGGANEKLF
TRBJ2-7 | TRBV7-2 | - | ASSLGGRSSYEQY
TRBJ1-4 | TRBV3-1/TRBV3-2 | - | ASSPRTGDEKLF
TRBJ1-2 | TRBV7-2 | - | ASSLFQGAMNGYT
TRBJ1-1 | TRBV5-1 | - | ASNGQPNTEAF
TRBJ2-7 | TRBV5-1 | - | ASSYGTGGLHYEQY
TRBJ1-2 | TRBV7-3 | - | ASSPDPRSYGYT
TRBJ2-7 | TRBV3-1/TRBV3-2 | - | ASSQDRAYEQY
TRBJ1-4 | TRBV4-3 | - | ASSQDRGAFVEKLF
TRBJ2-4 | TRBV19 | - | ASSISRGAKNIQY
TRBJ2-1 | TRBV4-1 | - | ASSLGGDPVNEQF
TRBJ2-1 | TRBV5-1 | - | ASSLPGQGVNEQF
TRBJ1-5 | TRBV6-1 | - | ASSEPQGRDISNQPQH
TRBJ2-1 | TRBV7-3 | - | ASSSRASGGSYNEQF
TRBJ2-7 | TRBV19 | - | ASSIGQGFSYEQY
TRBJ2-5 | TRBV7-2 | - | ASSLGVGVGSETQY
TRBJ1-2 | TRBV10-2 | - | ASSGQGYGYT
TRBJ1-6 | TRBV10-3 | - | AISDRQGGNSPLH
TRBJ1-2 | TRBV19 | - | ASSLGHPYGYT
TRBJ1-1 | TRBV11-2 | - | ASSPTGNTEAF
TRBJ2-1 | TRBV4-1 | - | ASSSIGGDNEQF
TRBJ2-1 | TRBV7-3 | - | ASSLRGGENEQF
TRBJ2-1 | TRBV7-2 | - | ASSLVGGQGIYNEQF
TRBJ2-7 | TRBV5-4 | - | ASSLVQGHNEQY
TRBJ2-7 | TRBV9 | - | ASSVQGRSEQY
TRBJ2-7 | TRBV2 | - | ASKIEQVEEQY
TRBJ1-1 | TRBV5-4 | - | ASSRAQQGPF
TRBJ1-1 | TRBV25-1 | - | ASSESGVGNTEAF
TRBJ2-7 | TRBV19 | - | ASSPLAGGTYEQY
TRBJ1-2 | TRBV30 | - | AWSVGTAGPGYT
TRBJ1-2 | TRBV5-8 | - | ASSRDRGLDGYT
TRBJ1-2 | TRBV5-4 | once | ASRPGGASSYGYT
TRBJ1-2 | TRBV27 | - | ASRGSGEGGYT
TRBJ2-3 | TRBV7-9 | - | ASSPKELITDTQY
TRBJ1-5 | TRBV2 | - | ASSVIPGTGVGNQPQH
TRBJ1-2 | TRBV24-1 | - | ATSGTGWGGYT
TRBJ2-3 | TRBV12-3/TRBV12-4 | few | ASSPLAGGGY
TRBJ1-1 | TRBV5-1 | - | ASSFRTPEGGTEAF
TRBJ2-3 | TRBV5-1 | - | ASSFGTGARGDTQY
TRBJ2-1 | TRBV6-4 | - | ASSDSSGGANEQF